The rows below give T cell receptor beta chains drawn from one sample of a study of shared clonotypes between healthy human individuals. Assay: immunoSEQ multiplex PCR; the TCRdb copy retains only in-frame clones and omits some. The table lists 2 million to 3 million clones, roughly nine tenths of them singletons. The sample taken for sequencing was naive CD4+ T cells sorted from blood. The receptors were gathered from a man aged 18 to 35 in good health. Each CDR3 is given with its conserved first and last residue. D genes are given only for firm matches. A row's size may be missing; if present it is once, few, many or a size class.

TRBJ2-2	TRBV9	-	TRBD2	CASSVEWTSGADNTGELFF	TGTGCCAGCAGCGTAGAGTGGACTAGCGGGGCGGATAACACCGGGGAGCTGTTTTTT
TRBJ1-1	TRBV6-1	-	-	CASSGWANTEAFF	TGTGCCAGCAGTGGCTGGGCGAACACTGAAGCTTTCTTT
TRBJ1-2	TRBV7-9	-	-	CASSPEDYGYTF	TGTGCCAGCAGCCCAGAAGACTATGGCTACACCTTC
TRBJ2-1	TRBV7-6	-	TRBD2	CASSALVGLAGESYNEQFF	TGTGCCAGCAGCGCCCTCGTCGGGCTAGCGGGAGAGTCCTACAATGAGCAGTTCTTC
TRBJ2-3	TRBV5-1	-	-	CASSLWDFRDTQYF	TGCGCCAGCAGCTTATGGGACTTCCGAGATACGCAGTATTTT
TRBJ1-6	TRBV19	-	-	CASNYQTERAGYNSPLHF	TGTGCCAGTAACTACCAAACGGAGAGGGCCGGTTATAATTCACCCCTCCACTTT
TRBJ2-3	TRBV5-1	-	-	CASSLTGIADTQYF	TGCGCCAGCAGCTTGACGGGGATCGCAGATACGCAGTATTTT
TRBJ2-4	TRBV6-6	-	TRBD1	CASTLDKDRLSNF	TGTGCCAGTACCCTAGATAAGGACAGGCTTTCGAACTTC
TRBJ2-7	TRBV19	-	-	CASSRGTPSSYEQYF	TGTGCCAGTAGTAGGGGGACTCCTAGCTCCTACGAGCAGTACTTC
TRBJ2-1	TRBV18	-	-	CASSPPGDYNEQFF	TGTGCCAGCTCACCACCGGGGGACTACAATGAGCAGTTCTTC
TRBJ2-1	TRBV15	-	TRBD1	CATSSPGQKFNNEQFF	TGTGCCACCAGCAGTCCGGGACAGAAATTTAACAATGAGCAGTTCTTC
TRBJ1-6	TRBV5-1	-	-	CASSPGGSPNSPLHF	TGCGCCAGCAGCCCCGGGGGAAGCCCTAATTCACCCCTCCACTTT
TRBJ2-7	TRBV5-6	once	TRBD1	CASSLDPGTANPYEQYF	TGTGCCAGCAGCCTAGATCCCGGGACAGCTAACCCCTACGAGCAGTACTTC
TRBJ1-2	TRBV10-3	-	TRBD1	CATGAGTGDYGYTF	TGTGCCACGGGGGCCGGGACAGGAGACTATGGCTACACCTTC
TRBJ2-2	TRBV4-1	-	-	CASSQAILERSNTGELFF	TGCGCCAGCAGCCAAGCAATTTTGGAGCGGTCCAACACCGGGGAGCTGTTTTTT
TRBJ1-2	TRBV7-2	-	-	CASSLDAEGRVGYTF	TGTGCCAGCAGCTTGGATGCGGAGGGGAGGGTTGGCTACACCTTC
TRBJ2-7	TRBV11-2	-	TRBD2	CASSFRRLAGGNEQYF	TGTGCCAGCAGCTTTAGGAGGCTAGCGGGGGGCAATGAGCAGTACTTC
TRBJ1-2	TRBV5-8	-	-	CASSGAHGYTF	TGTGCCAGCTCGGGCGCCCATGGCTACACCTTC
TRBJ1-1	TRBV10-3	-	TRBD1	CAISDLDRRNTEAFF	TGTGCCATCAGTGACCTGGACAGGAGGAACACTGAAGCTTTCTTT
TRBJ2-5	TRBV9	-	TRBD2	CASSVLAAAETQYF	TGTGCCAGCAGCGTACTAGCGGCCGCAGAGACCCAGTACTTC
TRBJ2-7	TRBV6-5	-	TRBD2	CASSRTAASGYEQYF	TGTGCCAGCAGCCGCACCGCGGCTAGCGGCTACGAGCAGTACTTC
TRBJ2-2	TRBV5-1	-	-	CASSLGHSPNTGELFF	TGCGCCAGCAGCTTAGGGCATTCCCCGAACACCGGGGAGCTGTTTTTT
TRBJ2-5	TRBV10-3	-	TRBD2	CATGTSGGNEETQYF	TGTGCCACCGGGACTAGCGGGGGCAACGAAGAGACCCAGTACTTC
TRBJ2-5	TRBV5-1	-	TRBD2	CASSLDASGRAYETQYF	TGCGCCAGCAGCTTGGATGCTAGCGGGAGGGCCTATGAGACCCAGTACTTC
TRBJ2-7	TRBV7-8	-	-	CASSVRDITYEQYF	TGTGCCAGCAGCGTTCGGGACATAACCTACGAGCAGTACTTC
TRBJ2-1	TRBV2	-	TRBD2	CASSEGRGGYNEQFF	TGTGCCAGCAGTGAAGGCCGGGGGGGATACAATGAGCAGTTCTTC
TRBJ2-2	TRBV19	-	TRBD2	CASSTQRETNTGELFF	TGTGCCAGTAGTACCCAGCGGGAAACGAACACCGGGGAGCTGTTTTTT
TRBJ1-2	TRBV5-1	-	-	CASGTGPNYGYTF	TGCGCCAGCGGGACGGGACCTAACTATGGCTACACCTTC
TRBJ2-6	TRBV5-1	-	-	CASSPQGGGANVLTF	TGCGCCAGCAGCCCACAGGGCGGTGGGGCCAACGTCCTGACTTTC